This T cell receptor beta chain originates from a study of beta chain features in type 1 diabetes. Study background: Patients and healthy donors were similar in age, gender and cell yields. Study-level points and caveats: Significant though moderate, a shortening of TCRB CDR3s appeared in all four CD4+ subsets of Type 1 diabetes patients.

The CDR3 spans 15 residues. V was pared by 5 bases and J by 0 bases, with 3 bases of the junction left unmatched. Germline V lookup: CDR1 SGHDN, CDR2 FVKESK. With regard to this clone: The antigen remains unidentified.

Investigators reverse transcribed all isolated RNA, so they sequenced expressed TCRB transcripts. It was found that naive, central memory and regulatory T cell samples averaged about 3.5 million reads. Libraries were prepared by immunoSEQ multiplex PCR; TCRdb keeps only in-frame clonotypes and omits some of them. Among a few hundred thousand clones listed, 20% were seen once. The TCR comes from a woman between 40 and 55 years old with type 1 diabetes. Sequencing was done on a sample of naive CD4+ T cells from blood. The chain uses TRBV14 and TRBJ2-1; TRBD1 aligns across 8 bases. The CDR3 spells CASSSGTGSYNEQFF. For the CDR3, the DNA is TGTGCCAGCAGCTCCGGGACAGGCTCCTACAATGAGCAGTTCTTC.